This T cell receptor beta chain was obtained from a study of OX40 agonist ivuxolimab in advanced cancers. Study at large: Dose-escalation cases comprised hepatocellular carcinoma, melanoma, renal cell or head and neck cancer. Findings of the study overall: What antigens the expanded peripheral T cells recognized was never established. CD8+ T cells (on average) carried more expanded clones than CD4+ T cells. Within 6 weeks, CD4+ and CD8+ blood T cells expanded clonally at 0.1 to 3.0 mg/kg.

Details on this clone: Its specificity is unknown.

Method: immunoSEQ multiplex PCR; TCRdb's copy keeps in-frame clones and lacks some. The table records about 45,000 clones, around 85% of them present only once. This material consisted of CD4+ or CD8+ T cells sorted from blood, taken in a trial of the OX40 agonist ivuxolimab. The TCR comes from an adult with an advanced solid tumor such as melanoma, head and neck, liver or kidney cancer.

This CDR3 reads CASTSRGGGGNTIYF. The CDR3 coding sequence is TGTGCCAGCACCTCGAGGGGGGGTGGTGGAAACACCATATATTTT. This rearrangement joins TRBV5-8 to TRBJ1-3, with a weak D call TRBD1 (6 bases). The CDR3 extends over 15 amino acids. Trimming removed 6 bases at V and 3 bases at J, with 16 bases between. Germline V gene data show CDR1 as SGHTS and CDR2 as YDEGEE.